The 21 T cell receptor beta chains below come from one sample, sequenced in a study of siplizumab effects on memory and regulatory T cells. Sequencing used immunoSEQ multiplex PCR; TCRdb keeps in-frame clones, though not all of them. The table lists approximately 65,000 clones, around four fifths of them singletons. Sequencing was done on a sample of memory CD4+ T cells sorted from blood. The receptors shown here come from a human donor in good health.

CDR3 in amino acids: CASSLGQGGTGELFF. The CDR3 coding sequence is TGTGCCAGCAGCCTAGGACAGGGAGGCACCGGGGAGCTGTTTTTT. J is TRBJ2-2 and V is TRBV7-2; 8 bases line up with TRBD1. This CDR3 comprises 15 residues. Per the germline V gene, CDR1 is SGHTA and CDR2 is FQGNSA. The junction had 6 bases not matched to a gene; V was cut back by 5 bases and J by 4 bases.

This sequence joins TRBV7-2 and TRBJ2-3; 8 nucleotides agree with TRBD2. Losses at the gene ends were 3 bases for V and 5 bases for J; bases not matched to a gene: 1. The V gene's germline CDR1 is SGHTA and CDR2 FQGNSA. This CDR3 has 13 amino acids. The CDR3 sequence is CASSFGTRDTQYF. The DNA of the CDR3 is TGTGCCAGCAGCTTCGGGACTAGAGATACGCAGTATTTT.

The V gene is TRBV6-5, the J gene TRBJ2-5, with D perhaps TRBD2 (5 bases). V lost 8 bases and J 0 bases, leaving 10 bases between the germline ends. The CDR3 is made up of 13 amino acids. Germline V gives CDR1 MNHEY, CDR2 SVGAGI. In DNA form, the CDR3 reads TGTGCCAGCGCGGGTGCAAACCAAGAGACCCAGTACTTC. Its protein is CASAGANQETQYF.

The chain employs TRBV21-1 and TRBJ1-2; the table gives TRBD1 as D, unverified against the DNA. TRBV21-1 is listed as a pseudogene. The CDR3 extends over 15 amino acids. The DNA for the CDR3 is TGTGCCAGCAGCAAAGCCCGGACAGGTTCCTATGGCTACACCTTC. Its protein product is CASSKARTGSYGYTF.

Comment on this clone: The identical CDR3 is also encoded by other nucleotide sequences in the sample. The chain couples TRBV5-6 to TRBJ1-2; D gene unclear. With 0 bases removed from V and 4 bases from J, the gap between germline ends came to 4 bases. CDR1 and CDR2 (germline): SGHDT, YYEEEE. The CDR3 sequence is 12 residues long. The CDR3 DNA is TGTGCCAGCAGCTTGGAGACCTATGGCTACACCTTC. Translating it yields CASSLETYGYTF.

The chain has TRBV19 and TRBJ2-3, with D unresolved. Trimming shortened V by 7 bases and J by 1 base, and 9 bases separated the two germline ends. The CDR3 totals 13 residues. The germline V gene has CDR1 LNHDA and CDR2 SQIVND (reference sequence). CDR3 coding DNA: TGTGCCAGTACTCGCCCGGGCACAGATACGCAGTATTTT. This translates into CASTRPGTDTQYF.

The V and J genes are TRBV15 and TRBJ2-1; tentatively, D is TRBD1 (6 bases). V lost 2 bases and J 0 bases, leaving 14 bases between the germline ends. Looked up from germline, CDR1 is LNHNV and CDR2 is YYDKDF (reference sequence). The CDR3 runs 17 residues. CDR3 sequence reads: CATSRKPGQSSYNEQFF. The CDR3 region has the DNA TGTGCCACCAGCAGAAAACCGGGACAAAGCTCCTACAATGAGCAGTTCTTC.

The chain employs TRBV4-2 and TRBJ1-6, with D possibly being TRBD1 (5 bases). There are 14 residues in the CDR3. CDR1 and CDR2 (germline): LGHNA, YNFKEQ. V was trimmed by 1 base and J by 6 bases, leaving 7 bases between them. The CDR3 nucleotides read TGTGCCAGCAGCCAAGGACAGCTTAATTCACCCCTCCACTTT. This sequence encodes CASSQGQLNSPLHF.

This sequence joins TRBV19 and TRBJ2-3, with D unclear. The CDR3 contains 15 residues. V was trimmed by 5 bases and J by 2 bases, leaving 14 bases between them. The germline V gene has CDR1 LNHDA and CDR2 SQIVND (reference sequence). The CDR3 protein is CASSPSNTFTDTQYF. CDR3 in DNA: TGTGCCAGTAGTCCCTCTAACACTTTCACAGATACGCAGTATTTT.

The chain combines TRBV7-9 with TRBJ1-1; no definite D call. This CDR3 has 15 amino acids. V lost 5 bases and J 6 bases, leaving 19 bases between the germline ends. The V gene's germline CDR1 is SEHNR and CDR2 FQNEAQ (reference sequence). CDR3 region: CASSAAQMGRAEAFF. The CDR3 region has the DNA TGTGCCAGCAGCGCCGCTCAAATGGGGAGGGCTGAAGCTTTCTTT.

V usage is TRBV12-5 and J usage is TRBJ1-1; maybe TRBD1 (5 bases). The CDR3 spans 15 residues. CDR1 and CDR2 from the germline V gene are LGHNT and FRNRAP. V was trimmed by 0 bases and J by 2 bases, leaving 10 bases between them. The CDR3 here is CASGLVHGGNTEAFF. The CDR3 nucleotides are TGTGCTAGTGGTTTGGTACATGGGGGTAACACTGAAGCTTTCTTT. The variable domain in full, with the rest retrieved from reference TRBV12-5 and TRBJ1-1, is DARVTQTPRHKVTEMGQEVTMRCQPILGHNTVFWYRQTMMQGLELLAYFRNRAPLDDSGMPKDRFSAEMPDATLATLKIQPSEPRDSAVYFCASGLVHGGNTEAFFGQGTRLTVV.

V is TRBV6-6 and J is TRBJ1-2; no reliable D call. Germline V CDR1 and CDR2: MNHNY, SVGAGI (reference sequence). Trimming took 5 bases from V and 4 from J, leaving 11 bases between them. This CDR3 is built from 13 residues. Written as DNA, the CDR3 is TGTGCCAGCAGTGACCGACGCCCCTATGGCTACACCTTC. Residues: CASSDRRPYGYTF.

The CDR3 region has the DNA TGTGCCAGCAGTCGGTTCGCTGGACAGGGGTCCTACAATGAGCAGTTCTTC. Amino acid sequence: CASSRFAGQGSYNEQFF. The chain joins TRBV2 to TRBJ2-1; 9 positions match TRBD1. CDR3 length: 17 amino acids. J lost 1 base, V lost 5 bases, and 9 bases had no gene match. Germline V gene lookup returns CDR1 SNHLY and CDR2 FYNNEI. Full variable domain (outside the CDR3, taken from reference TRBV2 and TRBJ2-1): EPEVTQTPSHQVTQMGQEVILRCVPISNHLYFYWYRQILGQKVEFLVSFYNNEISEKSEIFDDQFSVERPDGSNFTLKIRSTKLEDSAMYFCASSRFAGQGSYNEQFFGPGTRLTVL.

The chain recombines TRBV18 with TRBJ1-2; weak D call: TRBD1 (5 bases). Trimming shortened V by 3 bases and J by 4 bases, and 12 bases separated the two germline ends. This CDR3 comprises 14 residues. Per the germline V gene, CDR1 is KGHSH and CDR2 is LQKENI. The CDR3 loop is CASSPEPQGYGYTF. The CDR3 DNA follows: TGTGCCAGCTCACCGGAACCGCAGGGCTATGGCTACACCTTC.

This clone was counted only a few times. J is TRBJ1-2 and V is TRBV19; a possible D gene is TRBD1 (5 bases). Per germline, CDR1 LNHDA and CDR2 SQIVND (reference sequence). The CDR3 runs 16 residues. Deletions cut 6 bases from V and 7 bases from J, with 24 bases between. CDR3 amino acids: CASSGGRILAGFGYTF. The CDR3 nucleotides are TGTGCCAGTAGCGGTGGGAGGATCCTGGCAGGGTTTGGCTACACCTTC.

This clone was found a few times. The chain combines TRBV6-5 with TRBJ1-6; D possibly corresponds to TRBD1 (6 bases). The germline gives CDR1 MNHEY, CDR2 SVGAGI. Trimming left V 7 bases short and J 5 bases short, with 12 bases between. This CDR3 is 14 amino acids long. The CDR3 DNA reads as TGTGCCAGCACCCCGGGACAACATAATTCACCCCTCCACTTT. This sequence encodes CASTPGQHNSPLHF.

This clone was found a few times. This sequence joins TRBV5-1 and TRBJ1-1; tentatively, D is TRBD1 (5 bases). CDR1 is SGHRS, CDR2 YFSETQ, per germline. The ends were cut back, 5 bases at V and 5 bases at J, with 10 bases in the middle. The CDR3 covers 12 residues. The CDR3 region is CASRADRTEAFF. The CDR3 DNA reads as TGCGCCAGCAGGGCTGACAGAACTGAAGCTTTCTTT.

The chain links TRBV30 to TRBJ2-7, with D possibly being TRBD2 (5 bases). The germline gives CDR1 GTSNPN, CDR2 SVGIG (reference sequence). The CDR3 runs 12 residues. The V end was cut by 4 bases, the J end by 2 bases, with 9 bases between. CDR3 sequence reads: CAWTREAYEQYF. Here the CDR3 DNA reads TGTGCCTGGACGAGGGAAGCCTACGAGCAGTACTTC.

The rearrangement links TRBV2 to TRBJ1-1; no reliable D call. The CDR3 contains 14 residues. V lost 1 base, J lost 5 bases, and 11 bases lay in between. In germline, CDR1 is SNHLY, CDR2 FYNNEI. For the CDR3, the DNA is TGTGCCAGCAGTGAAGGGCAGGCGGATACTGAAGCTTTCTTT. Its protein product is CASSEGQADTEAFF.

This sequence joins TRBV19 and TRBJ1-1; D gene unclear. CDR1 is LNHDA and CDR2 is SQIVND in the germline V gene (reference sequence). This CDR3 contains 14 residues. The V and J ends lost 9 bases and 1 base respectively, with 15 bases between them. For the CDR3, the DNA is TGTGCCAGCTATCCAAGGAGAGAGAACACTGAAGCTTTCTTT. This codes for CASYPRRENTEAFF.

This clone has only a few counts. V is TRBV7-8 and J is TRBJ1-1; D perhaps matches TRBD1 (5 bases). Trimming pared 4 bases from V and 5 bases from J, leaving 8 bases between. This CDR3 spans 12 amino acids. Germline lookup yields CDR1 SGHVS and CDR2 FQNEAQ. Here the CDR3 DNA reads TGTGCCAGCAGCTCGGGGGAAACTGAAGCTTTCTTT. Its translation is CASSSGETEAFF.